This T cell receptor (beta chain) was retrieved from a study of T cell responses to AZD1222 COVID-19 vaccine. The table came from immunoSEQ multiplex PCR; TCRdb's copy has only in-frame clones and leaves some out. Seen here are 130,000 or so clones, nearly 95% observed once, and the top ten hold about 5%. Germline assignment: CDR1 SGHRS and CDR2 YFSETQ. The length of the CDR3 is 15 residues. Trimming shortened V by 0 bases and J by 0 bases, and 9 bases separated the two germline ends. The receptor was isolated from an adult in good health. The J gene is TRBJ1-1, the V gene TRBV5-1; D is ambiguous. The specimen was peripheral blood, collected on day 0 of AZD1222 vaccination. CDR3 in amino acids: CASSLVSDMNTEAFF. CDR3 sequence (DNA): TGCGCCAGCAGCTTGGTATCAGATATGAACACTGAAGCTTTCTTT.